A single T cell receptor beta chain is shown here with its context. The sample comes from a study of blood T cell repertoires in COVID-19. The overall study: From the United States, Italy and Spain came samples of acute and convalescent COVID-19. From T cells, B-cell-depleted T cells, or PBMCs came the material, which was cDNA or gDNA.

The V gene end was trimmed by 4 bases and the J gene end by 3 bases; junction bases not matched to a gene: 5. Germline V gene sequence: CDR1 SGHNT, CDR2 YYREEE (reference sequence). The CDR3 contains 15 residues. In the original workflow: Estimation of nucleated cell counts relied on the amplification of reference gene primers. Libraries were prepared by immunoSEQ multiplex PCR; TCRdb keeps only in-frame clonotypes and omits some of them. V, J and clone size are taken as reported in that table, and D and trimming were inferred from the DNA itself. Here the sample spans around 250,000 clones, roughly 84% being singletons.

The sample consisted of peripheral blood. The origin of this receptor is a woman between 18 and 29 years old with acute or convalescent COVID-19. J is TRBJ2-1 and V is TRBV5-4; 9 bases are a match to TRBD2. In DNA form, the CDR3 reads TGTGCCAGCAGCCTGACTAGCGGAGGCTACAATGAGCAGTTCTTC. Residues: CASSLTSGGYNEQFF.